These 17 T cell receptor beta chains were all obtained from the same sample, sequenced in a study of blood T cells in healthy people across ages. Together with a sample-barcoded 5' primer, a J-beta primer mix was included in a second PCR lasting 7 to 11 cycles. A single record per CDR3 protein comes from TCRdb applying MiXCR to the 5' RACE reads. This sample carries about 1,000,000 distinct CDR3 sequences, under 55% of them seen once, and the ten largest clones take over 15%. The sequenced sample consisted of blood. These receptors came from an older woman in good health.

CDR3 sequence: CASIVTQSNQPQHF. CDR3 coding DNA: TGTGCCAGCATTGTGACCCAGAGCAATCAGCCCCAGCATTTT. This chain uses TRBV6-1 with TRBJ1-5; D remains ambiguous. The CDR3 is 14 amino acids. The germline V gene has CDR1 MNHNS and CDR2 SASEGT. V was clipped by 7 bases and J by 1 base, with 11 bases between them.

This clonotype appeared a few times. The chain recombines TRBV25-1 with TRBJ2-4, with unresolved D. CDR1 and CDR2 from the germline V gene are MGHDK and SYGVNS. The CDR3 has 10 residues. Trimming cost V 3 bases and J 10 bases, with 4 bases left between them. For the CDR3, the DNA is TGTGCCAGCAGTGACGGTATTCAGTACTTC. Its protein is CASSDGIQYF.

This clonotype has ten or more counts. The gene calls are TRBV20-1 and TRBJ2-7, with 9 bases fitting TRBD2. Trimming cost V 5 bases and J 4 bases; bases outside gene matches: 12. Germline V gene sequence: CDR1 DFQATT, CDR2 SNEGSKA (reference sequence). The CDR3 contains 15 residues. The CDR3 reads CSALHLASGIYEQYF. The DNA for the CDR3 is TGCAGTGCTCTACATTTAGCTAGCGGGATATACGAGCAGTACTTC.

The V call is TRBV2, the J call TRBJ2-7, with no clear D. CDR3 length: 11 residues. Per the germline V gene, CDR1 is SNHLY and CDR2 is FYNNEI. V lost 5 bases and J 7 bases, leaving 9 bases between the germline ends. The CDR3 sequence: CASSPDSEQYF. The CDR3 DNA sequence: TGTGCCAGCAGTCCTGACTCTGAGCAGTACTTC.

This clonotype was observed a handful of times. This chain joins TRBV2 and TRBJ2-7, with 8 bases matching TRBD2. The CDR3 loop spans 15 amino acids. V trimming: 2 bases; J trimming: 2 bases; junction bases outside the gene matches: 5. Germline V CDR1 and CDR2: SNHLY, FYNNEI. In nucleotides, the CDR3 is TGTGCCAGCAGTGAACCCCGCGGGAGGACCTACGAGCAGTACTTC. It translates to CASSEPRGRTYEQYF. Looking up the rest from reference TRBV2 and TRBJ2-7 gives the full variable domain: EPEVTQTPSHQVTQMGQEVILRCVPISNHLYFYWYRQILGQKVEFLVSFYNNEISEKSEIFDDQFSVERPDGSNFTLKIRSTKLEDSAMYFCASSEPRGRTYEQYFGPGTRLTVT.

The CDR3 nucleotides read TGTGCCATCATGGGGGCAAATTCCGCTAGCGTAAAAGGGTTCAATGAGCAGTTCTTC. The encoded protein is CAIMGANSASVKGFNEQFF. The chain recombines TRBV10-3 with TRBJ2-1, with D perhaps matching TRBD1 or TRBD2 (6 bases each). Germline-derived CDR1 and CDR2 are ENHRY and SYGVKD. V was shortened by 7 bases and J by 6 bases, with 31 bases between the two germline ends. The CDR3 covers 19 residues.

On this clonotype itself: A junction end diverges from the germline sequence, so it may reflect a read error. The chain joins TRBV5-1 to TRBJ1-2, with no clear D. CDR1 is SGHRS, CDR2 YFSETQ, per germline. This CDR3 contains 16 residues. CDR3 sequence (DNA): TGCGCCAGCAGCCCGTGGGGAGCCTCCACTAACTATGGCCACACCTTC. It specifies CASSPWGASTNYGHTF.

The chain links TRBV25-1 to TRBJ2-5; D is perhaps TRBD1 (6 bases). Looked up from germline, CDR1 is MGHDK and CDR2 is SYGVNS. There are 15 residues in the CDR3. V lost 3 bases to trimming and J lost 2 bases, with 13 bases between them. CDR3 sequence (DNA): TGTGCCAGCAGTGAGGGGGCCAAAGGGCAAGAGACCCAGTACTTC. Protein sequence: CASSEGAKGQETQYF.

The chain couples TRBV30 to TRBJ2-7; the D is unclear. The CDR3 sequence is 15 residues long. The germline gives CDR1 GTSNPN, CDR2 SVGIG (reference sequence). Trimming cost V 0 bases and J 3 bases, with 15 bases left between them. The chain's CDR3 is CAWSVLNRKNYEQYF. As DNA, the CDR3 is TGTGCCTGGAGTGTACTGAACAGAAAAAACTACGAGCAGTACTTC.

In this sample, this clonotype turned up a few times. The chain combines TRBV7-3 with TRBJ2-2, with 12 bases that match TRBD2. The length of the CDR3 is 15 residues. The J segment lost 6 bases and the V segment lost 5 bases, leaving 4 bases of the junction unmatched. Germline CDR1 reads SGHTA; CDR2 reads FQGTGA. CDR3 nucleotide sequence: TGTGCCAGCAGCCCGACTAGCGGGAGACCCGGGGAGCTGTTTTTT. It is translated as CASSPTSGRPGELFF.

The chain joins TRBV27 to TRBJ2-3; unclear D gene. The V end was cut by 8 bases, the J end by 3 bases, with 12 bases between. Germline V gives CDR1 MNHEY, CDR2 SMNVEV (reference sequence). CDR3 length equals 13 residues. DNA of the CDR3: TGTGCCAGCCAAGACAAGGTGACAGATACGCAGTATTTT. Its translation: CASQDKVTDTQYF.

This chain uses TRBV12-3 or TRBV12-4 with TRBJ1-2; D perhaps matches TRBD1 (5 bases). V gave up 4 bases and J gave up 0 bases, with 12 bases separating them. The length of the CDR3 is 15 residues. The DNA of the CDR3 is TGTGCCAGCAGTTGGTCGGACACAGCTAACTATGGCTACACCTTC. It is translated as CASSWSDTANYGYTF.

This clonotype has a handful of counts. The chain combines TRBV27 with TRBJ1-1; no definite D call. V lost 5 bases and J 5 bases, leaving 33 bases between the germline ends. The CDR3 is made up of 20 amino acids. CDR1 and CDR2 from the germline V gene are MNHEY and SMNVEV (reference sequence). In DNA, the CDR3 is TGTGCCAGCAGTCCCCTTGGGGAACTCGGAGTACAAAAGTTTACGACTGAAGCTTTCTTT. Its translation is CASSPLGELGVQKFTTEAFF.

Remarks on this clonotype: One junction end does not reproduce the germline sequence, and a read error may be involved. The V gene is TRBV24-1, the J gene TRBJ2-1, with D possibly matching TRBD2 (5 bases). CDR1 and CDR2 from the germline V gene are KGHDR and SFDVKD. CDR3 length: 17 residues. CDR3 in DNA: TGTGCCACCAGTGATTTGCCCCTCGGGGTTGACTACAGTGAGCAGTTCTTC. Translating it yields CATSDLPLGVDYSEQFF.

This clonotype has just a few counts. The J gene is TRBJ2-1, the V gene TRBV6-6; TRBD1 is a possible D gene (5 bases). V lost 2 bases and J 5 bases, leaving 13 bases between the germline ends. This CDR3 contains 15 residues. Looked up from germline, CDR1 is MNHNY and CDR2 is SVGAGI (reference sequence). The CDR3, as DNA: TGTGCCAGCAGTTACCCAGTAGACAGAAACAATGAGCAGTTCTTC. Amino acids: CASSYPVDRNNEQFF.

This clonotype was counted between two and nine times. The chain couples TRBV18 to TRBJ1-6, with 7 bases that match TRBD1. Germline V CDR1 and CDR2: KGHSH, LQKENI. CDR3 length equals 15 residues. J lost 5 bases, V lost 3 bases, and 4 bases had no gene match. The CDR3 bases are TGTGCCAGCTCACCTGCAGGGGGACATAATTCACCCCTCCACTTT. This encodes CASSPAGGHNSPLHF.

V gene TRBV2 combines with J gene TRBJ2-1, with D possibly TRBD2 on 6 matching bases. Germline lookup yields CDR1 SNHLY and CDR2 FYNNEI. CDR3 length equals 17 residues. Trimming took 6 bases from V and 0 from J, leaving 18 bases between them. CDR3 sequence (DNA): TGTGCCAGCAGCGATGCCGGGACTGGGCTCTCCTACAATGAGCAGTTCTTC. Translating gives CASSDAGTGLSYNEQFF.